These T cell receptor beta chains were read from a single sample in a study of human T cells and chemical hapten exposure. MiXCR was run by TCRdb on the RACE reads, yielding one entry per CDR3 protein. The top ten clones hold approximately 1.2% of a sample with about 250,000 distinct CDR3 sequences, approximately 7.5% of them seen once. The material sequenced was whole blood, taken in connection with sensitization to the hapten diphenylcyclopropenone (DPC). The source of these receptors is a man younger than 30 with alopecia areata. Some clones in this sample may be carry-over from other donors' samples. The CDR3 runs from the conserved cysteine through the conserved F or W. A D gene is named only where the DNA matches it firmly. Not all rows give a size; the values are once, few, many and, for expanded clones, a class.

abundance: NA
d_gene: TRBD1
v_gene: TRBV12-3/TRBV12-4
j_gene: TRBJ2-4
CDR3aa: CASRGTDLAKNIQYF
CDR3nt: TGTGCCAGCAGGGGGACAGATCTAGCCAAAAACATTCAGTACTTC

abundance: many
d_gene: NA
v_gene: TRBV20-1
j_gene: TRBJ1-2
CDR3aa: CSAEERAGDDYGYTF
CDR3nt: TGCAGTGCTGAAGAGCGGGCAGGGGATGACTATGGCTACACCTTC

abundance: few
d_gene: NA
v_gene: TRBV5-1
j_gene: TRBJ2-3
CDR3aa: CASSFTSDDTQYF
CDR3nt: TGCGCCAGCAGCTTCACGTCAGATGATACGCAGTATTTT

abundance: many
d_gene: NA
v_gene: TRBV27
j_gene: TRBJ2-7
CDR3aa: CASSSGPYEQYF
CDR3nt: TGTGCCAGCAGTTCTGGTCCCTACGAGCAGTACTTC

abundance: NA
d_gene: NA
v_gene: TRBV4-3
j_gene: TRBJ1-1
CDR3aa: CASSQVGRGTEAFF
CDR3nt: TGCGCCAGCAGCCAAGTGGGGAGGGGGACTGAAGCTTTCTTT

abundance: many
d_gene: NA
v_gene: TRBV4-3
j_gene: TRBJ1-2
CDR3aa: CASSQDLSFGYTF
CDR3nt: TGCGCCAGCAGCCAAGATCTGAGTTTTGGCTACACCTTC

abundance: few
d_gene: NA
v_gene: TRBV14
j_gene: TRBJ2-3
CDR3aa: CASSQAFQLGFADTQYF
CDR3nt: TGTGCCAGCAGCCAAGCTTTCCAGCTTGGGTTCGCAGATACGCAGTATTTT

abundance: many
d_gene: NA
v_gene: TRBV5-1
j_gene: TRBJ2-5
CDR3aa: CASSTGQPGAQYF
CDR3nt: TGCGCCAGCAGCACCGGACAGCCAGGGGCCCAGTACTTC

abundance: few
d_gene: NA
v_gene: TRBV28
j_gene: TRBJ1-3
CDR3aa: CASISGKRNTIYF
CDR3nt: TGTGCCAGCATCTCCGGGAAGAGAAACACCATATATTTT

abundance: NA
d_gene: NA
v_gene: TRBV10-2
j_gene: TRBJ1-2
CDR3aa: CASSEGPNYGYTF
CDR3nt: TGCGCCAGCAGTGAGGGGCCTAACTATGGCTACACCTTC

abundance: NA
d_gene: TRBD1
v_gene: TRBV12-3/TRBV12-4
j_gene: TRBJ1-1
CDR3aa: CASSFQGAGTEAFF
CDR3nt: TGTGCCAGCAGTTTTCAGGGGGCTGGGACTGAAGCTTTCTTT

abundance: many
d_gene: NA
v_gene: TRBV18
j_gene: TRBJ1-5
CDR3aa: CASSQAPDNGNQPQHF
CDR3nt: TGTGCCAGCTCACAGGCGCCGGATAATGGCAATCAGCCCCAGCATTTT

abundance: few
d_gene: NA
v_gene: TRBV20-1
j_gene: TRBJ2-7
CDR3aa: CSAREFPRGLSYEQYF
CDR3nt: TGCAGTGCTAGAGAATTTCCGCGGGGGCTCTCCTACGAGCAGTACTTC

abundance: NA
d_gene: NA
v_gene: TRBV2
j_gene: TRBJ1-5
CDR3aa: CAGSAGQPQHF
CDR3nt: TGTGCCGGCAGTGCGGGACAGCCCCAGCATTTT

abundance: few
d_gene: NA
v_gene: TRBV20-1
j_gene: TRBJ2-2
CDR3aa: CSARGQGGDTGELFF
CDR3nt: TGCAGTGCTAGGGGCCAAGGAGGGGACACCGGGGAGCTGTTTTTT

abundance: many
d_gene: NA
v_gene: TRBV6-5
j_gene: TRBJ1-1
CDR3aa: CASSAGRGASSTEAFF
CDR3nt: TGTGCCAGCTCCGCGGGGCGTGGTGCGAGTAGCACTGAAGCTTTCTTT

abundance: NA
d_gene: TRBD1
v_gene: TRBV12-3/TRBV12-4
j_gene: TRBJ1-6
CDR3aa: CASSFRTGAVSPLHF
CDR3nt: TGTGCCAGCAGTTTCCGGACAGGGGCGGTTTCACCCCTCCACTTT

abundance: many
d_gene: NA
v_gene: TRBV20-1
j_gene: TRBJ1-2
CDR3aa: CSARVRKWENYGYTF
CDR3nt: TGCAGTGCTAGAGTTCGGAAGTGGGAGAACTATGGCTACACCTTC

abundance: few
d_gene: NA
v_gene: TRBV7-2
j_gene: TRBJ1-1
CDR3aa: CASSLFSGSEAFF
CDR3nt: TGTGCCAGCAGCTTGTTCTCAGGGTCGGAAGCTTTCTTT

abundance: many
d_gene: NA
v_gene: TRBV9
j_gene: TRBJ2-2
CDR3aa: CASSEGRGAGELFF
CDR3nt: TGTGCCAGCAGCGAGGGGAGAGGGGCCGGGGAGCTGTTTTTT

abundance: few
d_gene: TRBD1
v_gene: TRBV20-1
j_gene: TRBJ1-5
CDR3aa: CSAKRTGADQPQHF
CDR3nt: TGCAGTGCTAAAAGGACAGGAGCAGATCAGCCCCAGCATTTT

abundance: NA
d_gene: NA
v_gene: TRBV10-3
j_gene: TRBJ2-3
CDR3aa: CAISDPSGGGGPSTDTQYF
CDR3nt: TGTGCCATCAGTGACCCTTCGGGGGGCGGGGGCCCTAGCACAGATACGCAGTATTTT

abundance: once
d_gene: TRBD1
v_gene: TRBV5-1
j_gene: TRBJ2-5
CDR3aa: CASSSIFRDRFPQETQYF
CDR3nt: TGCGCCAGCAGCTCGATCTTCCGGGACAGGTTCCCCCAAGAGACCCAGTACTTC

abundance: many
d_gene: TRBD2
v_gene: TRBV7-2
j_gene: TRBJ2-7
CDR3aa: CASSPRGPRGGSYEQYF
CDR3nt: TGTGCCAGCAGCCCCCGGGGTCCCCGGGGAGGGTCCTACGAGCAGTACTTC

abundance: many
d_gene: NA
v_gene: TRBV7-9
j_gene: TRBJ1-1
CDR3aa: CASSLDSEKAFF
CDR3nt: TGTGCCAGCAGCTTAGACTCCGAGAAAGCTTTCTTT

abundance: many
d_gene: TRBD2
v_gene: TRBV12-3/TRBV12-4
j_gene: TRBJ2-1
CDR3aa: CASTTSGESYNEQFF
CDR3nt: TGTGCCAGCACCACTAGCGGTGAGTCCTACAATGAGCAGTTCTTC

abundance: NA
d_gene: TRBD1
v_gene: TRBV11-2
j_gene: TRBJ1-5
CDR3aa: CASSSGTGLSNQPQHF
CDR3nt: TGTGCCAGCAGCTCGGGGACAGGTTTGAGCAATCAGCCCCAGCATTTT

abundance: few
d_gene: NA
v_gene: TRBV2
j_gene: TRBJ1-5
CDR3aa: CASRGLINQPQHF
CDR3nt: TGTGCCAGCAGGGGACTGATTAATCAGCCCCAGCATTTT

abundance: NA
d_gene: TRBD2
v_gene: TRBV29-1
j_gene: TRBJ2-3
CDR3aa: CSVDTSADTQYF
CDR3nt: TGCAGCGTTGACACTAGCGCAGATACGCAGTATTTT

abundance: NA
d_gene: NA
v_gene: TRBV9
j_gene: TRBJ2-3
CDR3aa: CASSVDRFRTDTQYF
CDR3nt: TGTGCCAGCAGCGTCGACAGGTTCAGAACAGATACGCAGTATTTT

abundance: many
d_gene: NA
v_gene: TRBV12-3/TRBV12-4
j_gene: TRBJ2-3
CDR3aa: CASSLPGVTDTQYF
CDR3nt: TGTGCCAGCAGTTTGCCAGGGGTGACAGATACGCAGTATTTT

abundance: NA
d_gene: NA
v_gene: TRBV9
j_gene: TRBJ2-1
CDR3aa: CASSVARKVNEQFF
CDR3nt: TGTGCCAGCAGCGTAGCCCGAAAAGTCAATGAGCAGTTCTTC

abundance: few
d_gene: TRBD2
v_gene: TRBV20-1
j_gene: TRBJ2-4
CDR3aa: CSARDFLAGGLVAKNIQYF
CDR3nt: TGCAGTGCTAGAGATTTCCTAGCGGGGGGGCTCGTAGCCAAAAACATTCAGTACTTC

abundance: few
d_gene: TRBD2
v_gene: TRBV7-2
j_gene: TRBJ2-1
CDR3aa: CASSLLLASGGHNEQFF
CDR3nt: TGTGCCAGCAGCTTACTTTTGGCCAGCGGGGGGCACAATGAGCAGTTCTTC

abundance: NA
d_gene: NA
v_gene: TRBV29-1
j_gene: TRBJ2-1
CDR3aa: CSVEGRWGPSSDEQFF
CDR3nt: TGCAGCGTTGAAGGGCGTTGGGGGCCCTCGTCTGATGAGCAGTTCTTC

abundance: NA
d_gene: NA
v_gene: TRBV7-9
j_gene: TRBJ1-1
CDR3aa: CSSLEPGPMNTEAFF
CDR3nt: TGTTCCAGCTTGGAACCGGGGCCGATGAACACTGAAGCTTTCTTT

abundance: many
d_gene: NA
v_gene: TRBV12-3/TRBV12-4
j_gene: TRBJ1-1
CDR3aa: CASRYQVIGNTEAFF
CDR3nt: TGTGCCAGCAGATATCAGGTCATCGGGAACACTGAAGCTTTCTTT

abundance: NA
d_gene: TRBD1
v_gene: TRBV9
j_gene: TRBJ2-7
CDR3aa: CASSVSTGVEQYF
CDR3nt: TGTGCCAGCAGCGTAAGCACAGGGGTCGAGCAGTACTTC

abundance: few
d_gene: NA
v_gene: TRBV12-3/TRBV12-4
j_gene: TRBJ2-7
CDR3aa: CASSPLYEQYF
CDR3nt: TGTGCCAGCAGCCCCCTATACGAGCAGTACTTC

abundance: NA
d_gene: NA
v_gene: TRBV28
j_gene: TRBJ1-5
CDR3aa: CASSPSSQPQHF
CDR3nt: TGTGCCAGCAGCCCATCATCCCAGCCCCAGCATTTT

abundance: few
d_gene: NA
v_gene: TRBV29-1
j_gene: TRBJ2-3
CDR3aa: CSVEDPGDVRTDTQYF
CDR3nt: TGCAGCGTTGAGGACCCCGGGGACGTCCGCACAGATACGCAGTATTTT

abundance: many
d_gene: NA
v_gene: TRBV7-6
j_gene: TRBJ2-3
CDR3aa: CASSSWGLDTQYF
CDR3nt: TGTGCCAGCAGCTCCTGGGGATTGGATACGCAGTATTTT

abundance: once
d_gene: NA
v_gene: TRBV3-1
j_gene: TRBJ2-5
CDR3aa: CASSQVPGVTLETQYF
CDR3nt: TGTGCCAGCAGCCAGGTACCAGGGGTTACCTTAGAGACCCAGTACTTC

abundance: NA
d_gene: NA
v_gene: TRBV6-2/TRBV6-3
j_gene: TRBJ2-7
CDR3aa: CASGVYEQYF
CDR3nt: TGTGCCAGCGGCGTCTACGAGCAGTACTTC

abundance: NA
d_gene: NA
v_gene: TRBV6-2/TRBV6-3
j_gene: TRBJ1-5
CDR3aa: CASSYPAPLNQPQHF
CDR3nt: TGTGCCAGCAGTTACCCGGCACCCCTAAATCAGCCCCAGCATTTT

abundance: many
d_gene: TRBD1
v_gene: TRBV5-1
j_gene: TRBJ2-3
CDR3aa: CASSKGQGAGDTQYF
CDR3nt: TGCGCCAGCAGCAAGGGACAGGGGGCAGGAGATACGCAGTATTTT

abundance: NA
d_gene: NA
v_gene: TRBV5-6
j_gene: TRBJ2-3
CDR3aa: CASSLGAGPYGSTDTQYF
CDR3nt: TGTGCCAGCAGCTTGGGGGCGGGCCCTTACGGATCCACAGATACGCAGTATTTT

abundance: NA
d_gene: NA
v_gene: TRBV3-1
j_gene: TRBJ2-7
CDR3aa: CASSQVGDPSYEQYF
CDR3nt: TGTGCCAGCAGCCAAGTGGGGGACCCCTCCTACGAGCAGTACTTC

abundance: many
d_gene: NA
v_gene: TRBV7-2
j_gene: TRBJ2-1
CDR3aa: CASSLESGDNEQFF
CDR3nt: TGTGCCAGCAGCTTAGAGTCAGGGGACAATGAGCAGTTCTTC

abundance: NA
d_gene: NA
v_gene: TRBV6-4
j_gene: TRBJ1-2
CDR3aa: CASSGAGSTNFYGYTF
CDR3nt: TGTGCCAGCAGTGGTGCAGGGTCAACCAACTTTTATGGCTACACCTTC

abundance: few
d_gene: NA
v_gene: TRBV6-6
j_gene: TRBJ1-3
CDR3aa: CASSYEAGVSTIYF
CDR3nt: TGTGCCAGCAGTTACGAGGCGGGAGTGAGCACCATATATTTT

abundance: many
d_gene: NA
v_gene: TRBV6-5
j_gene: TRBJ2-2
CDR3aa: CASSNLKGPDDLFF
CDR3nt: TGTGCCAGCAGTAACCTTAAGGGGCCTGATGATCTGTTTTTT

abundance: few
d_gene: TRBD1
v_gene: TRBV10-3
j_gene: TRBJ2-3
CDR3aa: CAIRPGQNTDTQYF
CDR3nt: TGTGCCATCAGACCGGGACAGAACACAGATACGCAGTATTTT

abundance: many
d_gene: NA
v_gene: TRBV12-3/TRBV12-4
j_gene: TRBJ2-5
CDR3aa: CASSLRRQQETQYF
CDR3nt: TGTGCCAGCAGTTTAAGGAGGCAGCAAGAGACCCAGTACTTC

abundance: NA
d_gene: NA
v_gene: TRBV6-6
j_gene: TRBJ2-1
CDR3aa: CASSSQVNEQFF
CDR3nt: TGTGCCAGCAGTTCCCAGGTCAATGAGCAGTTCTTC

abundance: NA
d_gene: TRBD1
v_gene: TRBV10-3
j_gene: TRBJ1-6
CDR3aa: CAIRVDREDPLHF
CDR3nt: TGTGCCATCAGAGTCGACAGGGAAGACCCCCTCCACTTT

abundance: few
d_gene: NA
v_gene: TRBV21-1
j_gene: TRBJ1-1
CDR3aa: CASSCRGLNTEAFF
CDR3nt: TGTGCCAGCAGCTGCCGGGGGCTGAACACTGAAGCTTTCTTT

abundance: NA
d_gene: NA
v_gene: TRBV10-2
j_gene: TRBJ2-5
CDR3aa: CASSEGGGLRLETQYF
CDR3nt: TGCGCCAGCAGTGAGGGGGGGGGCCTACGTTTAGAGACCCAGTACTTC

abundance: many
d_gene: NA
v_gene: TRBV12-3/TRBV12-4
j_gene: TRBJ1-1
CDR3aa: CASSLVRGGDEAFF
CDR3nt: TGTGCCAGCAGTTTAGTGCGGGGCGGCGATGAAGCTTTCTTT

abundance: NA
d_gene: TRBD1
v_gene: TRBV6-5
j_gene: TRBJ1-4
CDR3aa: CASSTGGAEFKKLFF
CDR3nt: TGTGCCAGCAGTACAGGGGGCGCGGAATTTAAAAAACTGTTTTTT